This T cell receptor beta chain was sequenced during a study of T-cell reconstitution after alpha-beta-depleted transplantation in children (dated by TCRdb to 2016 to 2018). Study-wide context: The study quantitatively tracked T-cell immune reconstitution after TCRalphabeta/CD19-depleted allogeneic hematopoietic cell transplantation in children using TCR repertoire profiling.

Library prep was done by PCR. TCRdb records Illumina HiSeq 2500 as the sequencer. TCR library preparation used molecular barcoding, with unique molecular identifiers applied to normalize quantification of the TCRbeta repertoire. Starting from the raw public reads, TCRdb applied fastp trimming at Q25, assembled clones with MiXCR and retained in-frame beta chains. Identical CDR3 proteins give one entry, which carries the most common genes and DNA. The sample table holds some 350,000 distinct CDR3 sequences, of which under 13% were seen once. The ten largest clones take up 2% to 2.5% of the sample. Trimming takes 6 bases from V and 4 bases from J, and the germline ends sit 12 bases apart. From a lookup of the germline V gene, CDR1 and CDR2 are SQVTM and ANQGSEA. From the cysteine up to the phenylalanine, the CDR3 has a length of 12 residues. The DNA shown is the 36-base CDR3, in frame from base 1. This clonotype was picked up many times. Its binding antigen is unknown. Per-nucleotide qualities are absent, and no much larger clonotype sits a single base away.

The source material was PBMCs from the stem cell graft donor, sampled from the stem cell graft. The sequence links TRBV29-1 to TRBJ1-1; the D segment cannot be called with confidence. The TCR originated in a human donor who donated a stem cell graft to a child with acute lymphoblastic leukemia. The DNA reads TGCAGCGTCTCCGGTGTGGGCACTGAAGCTTTCTTT. This codes for CSVSGVGTEAFF. Here the CDR3 is joined to the reference TRBV29-1 and TRBJ1-1 genes, and the full variable domain is: SAVISQKPSRDICQRGTSLTIQCQVDSQVTMMFWYRQQPGQSLTLIATANQGSEATYESGFVIDKFPISRPNLTFSTLTVSNMSPEDSSIYLCSVSGVGTEAFFGQGTRLTVV.